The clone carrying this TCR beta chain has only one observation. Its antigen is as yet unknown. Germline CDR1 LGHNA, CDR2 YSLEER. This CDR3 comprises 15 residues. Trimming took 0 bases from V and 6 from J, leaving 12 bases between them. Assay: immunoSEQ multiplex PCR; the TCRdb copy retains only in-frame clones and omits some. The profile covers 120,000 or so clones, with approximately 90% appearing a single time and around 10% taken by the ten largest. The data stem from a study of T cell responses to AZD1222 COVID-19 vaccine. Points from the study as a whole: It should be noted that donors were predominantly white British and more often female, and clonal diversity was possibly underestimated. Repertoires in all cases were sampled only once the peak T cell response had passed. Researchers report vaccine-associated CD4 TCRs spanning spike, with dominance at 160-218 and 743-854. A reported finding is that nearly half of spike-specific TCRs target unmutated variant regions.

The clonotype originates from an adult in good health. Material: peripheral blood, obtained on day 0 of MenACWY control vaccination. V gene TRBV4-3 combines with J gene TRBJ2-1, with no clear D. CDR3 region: CASSQEWARSNEQFF. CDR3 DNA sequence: TGCGCCAGCAGCCAAGAGTGGGCGAGGTCCAATGAGCAGTTCTTC.